This T cell receptor (beta chain) is drawn from a study of blood T cell repertoires in COVID-19. Study details: COVID-19 samples collected from the United States, Italy and Spain covered acute and convalescent phases. In each case, the material was cDNA or gDNA derived from T cells, B-cell-depleted T cells, or PBMCs.

A few counts support this clone. CDR1 is LNHDA and CDR2 is SQIVND in the germline V gene (reference sequence). Trimming left V 7 bases short and J 7 bases short, with 9 bases between. This CDR3 is built from 11 residues. Under the authors' procedure: Reference gene primers were amplified, and this amplification served to estimate nucleated cell counts. TCRdb's table, derived via immunoSEQ multiplex PCR, lists solely in-frame clones and lacks some. V and J calls and clone size come straight from that table; D and trimming were deduced from the DNA. The table has 95,000 to 100,000 clones, approximately 81% seen once.

Sequencing used peripheral blood. The chain recombines TRBV19 with TRBJ2-3; TRBD1 is a possible D gene (5 bases). The sequence was obtained from a woman in her sixties or seventies with active or convalescent COVID-19. CDR3 residues: CASKSGNTQYF. For the CDR3, the DNA is TGTGCCAGTAAATCAGGGAATACGCAGTATTTT.